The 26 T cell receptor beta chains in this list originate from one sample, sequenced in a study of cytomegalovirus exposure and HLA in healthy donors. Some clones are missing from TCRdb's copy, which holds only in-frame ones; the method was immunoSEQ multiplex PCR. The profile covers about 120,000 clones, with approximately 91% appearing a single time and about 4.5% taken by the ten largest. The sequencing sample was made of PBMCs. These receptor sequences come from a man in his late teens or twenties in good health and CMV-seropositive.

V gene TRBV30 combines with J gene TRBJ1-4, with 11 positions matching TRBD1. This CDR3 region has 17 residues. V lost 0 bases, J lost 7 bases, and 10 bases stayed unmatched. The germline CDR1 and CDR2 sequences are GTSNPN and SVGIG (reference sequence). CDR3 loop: CAWSVLRSGQGVEKLFF. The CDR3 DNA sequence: TGTGCCTGGAGTGTACTAAGATCGGGACAGGGGGTTGAAAAACTGTTTTTT. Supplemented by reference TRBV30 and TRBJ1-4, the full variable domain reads SQTIHQWPATLVQPVGSPLSLECTVEGTSNPNLYWYRQAAGRGLQLLFYSVGIGQISSEVPQNLSASRPQDRQFILSSKKLLLSDSGFYLCAWSVLRSGQGVEKLFFGSGTQLSVL.

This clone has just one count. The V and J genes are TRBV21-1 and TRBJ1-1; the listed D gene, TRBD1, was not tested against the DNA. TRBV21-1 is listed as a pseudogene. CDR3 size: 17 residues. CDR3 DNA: TGTGCCAGCAGCAAACGTAACTGGGGACACCTGAACACTGAAGCTTTCTTT. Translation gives CASSKRNWGHLNTEAFF.

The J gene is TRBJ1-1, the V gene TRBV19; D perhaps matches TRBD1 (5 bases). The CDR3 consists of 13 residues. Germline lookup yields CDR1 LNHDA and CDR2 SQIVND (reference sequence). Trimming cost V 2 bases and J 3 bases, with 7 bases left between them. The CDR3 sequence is CASSITGDTEAFF. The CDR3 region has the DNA TGTGCCAGTAGTATAACGGGGGACACTGAAGCTTTCTTT.

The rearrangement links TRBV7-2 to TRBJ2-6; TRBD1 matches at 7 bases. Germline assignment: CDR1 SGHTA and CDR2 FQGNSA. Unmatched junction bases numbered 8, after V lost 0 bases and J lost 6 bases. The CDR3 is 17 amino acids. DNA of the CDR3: TGTGCCAGCAGCTTAGCGGGACAGCTATTCAAGGCCAACGTCCTGACTTTC. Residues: CASSLAGQLFKANVLTF.

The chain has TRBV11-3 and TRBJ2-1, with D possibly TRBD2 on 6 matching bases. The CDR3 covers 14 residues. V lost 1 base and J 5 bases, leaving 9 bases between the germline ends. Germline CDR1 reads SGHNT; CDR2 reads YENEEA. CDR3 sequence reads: CASSLGGVNNEQFF. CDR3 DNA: TGTGCCAGCAGCTTAGGGGGGGTGAACAATGAGCAGTTCTTC.

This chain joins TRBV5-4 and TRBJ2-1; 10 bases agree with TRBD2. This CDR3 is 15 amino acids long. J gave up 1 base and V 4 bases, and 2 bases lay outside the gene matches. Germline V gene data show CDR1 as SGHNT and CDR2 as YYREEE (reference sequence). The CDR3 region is CASSVSGGSYNEQFF. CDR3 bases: TGTGCCAGCAGCGTTAGCGGGGGGTCCTACAATGAGCAGTTCTTC.

The chain's CDR3 is CASSGHNTGELFF. The CDR3 DNA follows: TGTGCCAGTTCGGGACACAACACCGGGGAGCTGTTTTTT. This chain uses TRBV19 with TRBJ2-2, with D possibly TRBD1 on 6 matching bases. Per the germline V gene, CDR1 is LNHDA and CDR2 is SQIVND (reference sequence). CDR3 length equals 13 residues. V lost 8 bases to trimming and J lost 2 bases, with 9 bases between them.

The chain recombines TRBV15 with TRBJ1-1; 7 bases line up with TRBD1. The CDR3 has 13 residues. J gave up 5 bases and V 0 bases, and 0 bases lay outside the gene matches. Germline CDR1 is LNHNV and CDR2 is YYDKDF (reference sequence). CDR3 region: CATSRDRGTEAFF. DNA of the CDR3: TGTGCCACCAGCAGAGACAGGGGGACTGAAGCTTTCTTT.

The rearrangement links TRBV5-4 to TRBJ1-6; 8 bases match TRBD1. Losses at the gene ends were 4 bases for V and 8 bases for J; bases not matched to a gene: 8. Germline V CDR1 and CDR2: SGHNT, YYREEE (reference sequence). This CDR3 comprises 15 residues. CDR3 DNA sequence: TGTGCCAGCAGCGCCGGGACAGGTGTTGATTCACCCCTCCACTTT. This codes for CASSAGTGVDSPLHF.

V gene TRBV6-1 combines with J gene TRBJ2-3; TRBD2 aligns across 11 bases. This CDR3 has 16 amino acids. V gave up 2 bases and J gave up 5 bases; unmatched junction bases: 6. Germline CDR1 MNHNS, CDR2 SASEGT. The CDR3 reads CASSELAGGLRDTQYF. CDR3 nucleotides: TGTGCCAGCAGTGAACTAGCGGGGGGTTTGAGAGATACGCAGTATTTT.

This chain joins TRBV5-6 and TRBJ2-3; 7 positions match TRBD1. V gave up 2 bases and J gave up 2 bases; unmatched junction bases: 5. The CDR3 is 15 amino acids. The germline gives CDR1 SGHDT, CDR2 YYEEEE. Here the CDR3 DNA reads TGTGCCAGCAGCTTCGAGACAGGGCTCACAGATACGCAGTATTTT. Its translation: CASSFETGLTDTQYF.

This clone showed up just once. The CDR3 sequence: CAIYPAGANVLTF. Written as DNA, the CDR3 is TGTGCCATCTATCCCGCTGGGGCCAACGTCCTGACTTTC. This sequence joins TRBV2 and TRBJ2-6; D unclear. This CDR3 region has 13 residues. Looked up from germline, CDR1 is SNHLY and CDR2 is FYNNEI. Trimming removed 10 bases from V and 2 bases from J, with 9 bases in between.

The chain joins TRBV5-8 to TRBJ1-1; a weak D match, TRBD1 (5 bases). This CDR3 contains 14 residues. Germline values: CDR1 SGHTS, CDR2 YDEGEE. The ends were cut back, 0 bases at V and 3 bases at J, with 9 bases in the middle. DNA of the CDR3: TGTGCCAGCAGCTTGGATGACAGAGACACTGAAGCTTTCTTT. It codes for CASSLDDRDTEAFF.

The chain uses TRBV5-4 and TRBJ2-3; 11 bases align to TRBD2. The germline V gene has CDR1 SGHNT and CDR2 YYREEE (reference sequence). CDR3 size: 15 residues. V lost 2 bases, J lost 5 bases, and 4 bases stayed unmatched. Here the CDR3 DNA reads TGTGCCAGCAGCTTTAGCGGGGGGGAGGGAGATACGCAGTATTTT. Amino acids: CASSFSGGEGDTQYF. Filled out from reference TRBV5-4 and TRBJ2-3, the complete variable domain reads ETGVTQSPTHLIKTRGQQVTLRCSSQSGHNTVSWYQQALGQGPQFIFQYYREEENGRGNFPPRFSGLQFPNYSSELNVNALELDDSALYLCASSFSGGEGDTQYFGPGTRLTVL.

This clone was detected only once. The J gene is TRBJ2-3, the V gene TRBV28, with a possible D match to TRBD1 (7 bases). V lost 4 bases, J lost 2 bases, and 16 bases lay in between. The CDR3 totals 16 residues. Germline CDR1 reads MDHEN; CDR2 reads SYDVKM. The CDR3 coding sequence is TGTGCCAGCAGTTCCAGGGGGGCCCGCCCCACAGATACGCAGTATTTT. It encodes CASSSRGARPTDTQYF.

The CDR3 spells CASSTSGGHRAIQYF. DNA for the CDR3: TGCGCCAGCAGTACTAGCGGGGGGCATCGGGCCATTCAGTACTTC. V usage is TRBV10-2 and J usage is TRBJ2-4; TRBD2 agrees at 12 bases. The CDR3 loop spans 15 amino acids. CDR1 is WSHSY and CDR2 is SAAADI in the germline V gene. After removal of 5 bases from V and 9 bases from J, the junction contained 8 bases not matched to a gene.

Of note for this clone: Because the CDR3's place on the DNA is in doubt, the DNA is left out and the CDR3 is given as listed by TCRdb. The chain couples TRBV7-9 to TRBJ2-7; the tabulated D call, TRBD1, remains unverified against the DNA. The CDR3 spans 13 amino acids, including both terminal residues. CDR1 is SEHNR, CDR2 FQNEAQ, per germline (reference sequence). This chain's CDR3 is CASSLGVAGGADF.

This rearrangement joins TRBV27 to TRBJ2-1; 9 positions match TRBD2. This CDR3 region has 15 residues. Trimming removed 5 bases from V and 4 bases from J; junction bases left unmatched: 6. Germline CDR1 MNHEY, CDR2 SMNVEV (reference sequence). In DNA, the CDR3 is TGTGCCAGCAGTACGGCGGGGGGGGGTTACAATGAGCAGTTCTTC. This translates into CASSTAGGGYNEQFF.

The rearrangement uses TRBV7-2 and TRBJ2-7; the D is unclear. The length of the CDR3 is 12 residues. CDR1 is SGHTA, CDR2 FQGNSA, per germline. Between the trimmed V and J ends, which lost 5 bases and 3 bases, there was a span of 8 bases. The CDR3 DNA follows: TGTGCCAGCAGCCTTTCGGTCTACGAGCAGTACTTC. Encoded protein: CASSLSVYEQYF.

The CDR3 here is CSVGATDTQYF. The CDR3 DNA reads TGCAGTGTAGGGGCCACAGATACGCAGTATTTT. The chain couples TRBV20-1 to TRBJ2-3; TRBD1 might be the D (5 bases). CDR1 and CDR2 from the germline V gene are DFQATT and SNEGSKA (reference sequence). V lost 7 bases and J lost 2, with 7 bases in between. The CDR3 is 11 amino acids.

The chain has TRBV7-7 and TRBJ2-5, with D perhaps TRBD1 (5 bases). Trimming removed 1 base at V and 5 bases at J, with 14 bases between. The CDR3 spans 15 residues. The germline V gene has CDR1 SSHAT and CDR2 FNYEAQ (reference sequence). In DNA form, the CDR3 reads TGTGCCAGCAGCTTAGGGGTAGGGGATCCGGAGACCCAGTACTTC. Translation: CASSLGVGDPETQYF.

The CDR3 region is CASRAGTGEFAQYF. The CDR3 bases are TGTGCCAGCAGGGCCGGGACAGGGGAATTCGCGCAGTACTTC. This rearrangement joins TRBV6-1 to TRBJ2-7; 10 bases are shared with TRBD1. The CDR3 totals 14 residues. J gave up 9 bases and V 6 bases, and 11 bases lay outside the gene matches. Germline V gene lookup returns CDR1 MNHNS and CDR2 SASEGT.

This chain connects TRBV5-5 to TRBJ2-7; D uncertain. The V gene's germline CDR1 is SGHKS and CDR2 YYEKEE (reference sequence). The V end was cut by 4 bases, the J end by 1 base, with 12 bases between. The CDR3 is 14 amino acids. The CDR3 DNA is TGTGCCAGCAGCGAACAGTTATATTCCTACGAGCAGTACTTC. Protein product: CASSEQLYSYEQYF.

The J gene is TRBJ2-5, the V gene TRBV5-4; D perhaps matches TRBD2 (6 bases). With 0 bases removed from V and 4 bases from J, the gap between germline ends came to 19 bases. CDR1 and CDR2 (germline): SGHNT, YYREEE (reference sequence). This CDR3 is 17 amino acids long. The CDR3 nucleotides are TGTGCCAGCAGCTTGGGTGTCGGAGGGAATTTAATAGAGACCCAGTACTTC. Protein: CASSLGVGGNLIETQYF. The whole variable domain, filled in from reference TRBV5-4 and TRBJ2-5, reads ETGVTQSPTHLIKTRGQQVTLRCSSQSGHNTVSWYQQALGQGPQFIFQYYREEENGRGNFPPRFSGLQFPNYSSELNVNALELDDSALYLCASSLGVGGNLIETQYFGPGTRLLVL.

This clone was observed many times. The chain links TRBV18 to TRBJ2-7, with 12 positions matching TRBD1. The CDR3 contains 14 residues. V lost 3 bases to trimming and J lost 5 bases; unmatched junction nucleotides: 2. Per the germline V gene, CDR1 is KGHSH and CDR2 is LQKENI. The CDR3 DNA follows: TGTGCCAGCTCACCTGGGACAGGGGGCGACGAGCAGTACTTC. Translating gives CASSPGTGGDEQYF.

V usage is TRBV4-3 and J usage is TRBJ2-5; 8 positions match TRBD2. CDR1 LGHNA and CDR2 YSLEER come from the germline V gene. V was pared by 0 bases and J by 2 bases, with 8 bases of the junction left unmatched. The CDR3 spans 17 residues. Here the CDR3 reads CASSQEWAGGLQETQYF. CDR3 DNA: TGCGCCAGCAGCCAAGAGTGGGCGGGGGGCCTACAAGAGACCCAGTACTTC.